This record looks at one TCR beta chain sequence and its context. Methods used by the authors: From reference gene primer amplification, estimates of nucleated cell counts were derived. Assay: immunoSEQ multiplex PCR; the TCRdb copy retains only in-frame clones and omits some. V, J and clone size are taken as reported in that table, and D and trimming were inferred from the DNA itself. The sample has 160,000 or so clones; roughly 89% are singletons. This sample stems from a study of blood T cell repertoires in COVID-19. On the study more broadly: Material from acute and convalescent COVID-19 was sourced from the United States, Italy and Spain. The analysed material was cDNA or gDNA that came from T cells, B-cell-depleted T cells, or PBMCs.

Trimming cost V 5 bases and J 12 bases, with 15 bases left between them. This CDR3 region has 12 residues. The germline CDR1 and CDR2 sequences are SGHKS and YYEKEE (reference sequence). The chain links TRBV5-5 to TRBJ2-1, with a tentative D call TRBD1 (6 bases). Sample: peripheral blood. The source of this sequence is a woman in her forties or fifties with acute or convalescent COVID-19. In DNA, the CDR3 is TGTGCCAGCAGGATAGCAGGGGCCCTGCAGTTCTTC. Its translation: CASRIAGALQFF.